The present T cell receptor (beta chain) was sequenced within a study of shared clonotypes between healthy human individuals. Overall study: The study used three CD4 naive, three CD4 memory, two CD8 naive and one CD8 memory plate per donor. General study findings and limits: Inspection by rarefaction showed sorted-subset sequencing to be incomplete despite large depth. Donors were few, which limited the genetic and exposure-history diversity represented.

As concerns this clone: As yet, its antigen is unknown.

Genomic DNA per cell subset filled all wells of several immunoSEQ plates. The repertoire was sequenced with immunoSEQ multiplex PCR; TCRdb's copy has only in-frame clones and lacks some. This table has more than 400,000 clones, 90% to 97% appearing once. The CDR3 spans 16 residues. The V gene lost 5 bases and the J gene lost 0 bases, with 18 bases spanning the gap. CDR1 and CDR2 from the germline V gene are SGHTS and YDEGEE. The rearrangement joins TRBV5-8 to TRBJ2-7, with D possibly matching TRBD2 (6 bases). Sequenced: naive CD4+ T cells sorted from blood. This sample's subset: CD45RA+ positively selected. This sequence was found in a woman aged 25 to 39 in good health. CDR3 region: CASSRLGGTFSYEQYF. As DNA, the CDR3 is TGTGCCAGCAGTCGTCTAGGCGGGACCTTCTCCTACGAGCAGTACTTC.